This is a list of T cell receptor beta chains from one sample in a study of blood T cells in healthy people across ages. TCRdb passed the 5' RACE reads through MiXCR, listing each CDR3 protein once. The table shows over 1,500,000 distinct CDR3 sequences, with roughly 50% occurring only once. Sequencing was performed on blood. Receptor source: a woman aged 35 to 49 in good health. Each CDR3 is given with its conserved first and last residue. D genes are given only for firm matches. Size is omitted from some rows. Given values are once, few, many or a class for expanded clones.

CDR3 length	V gene	D gene	clone size	J gene	CDR3 DNA	CDR3 protein
15	TRBV6-5	.	.	TRBJ2-6	TGTGCCAGCAGTCACCCGTGGGCTGGGGCCAACGTCCTGACTTTC	CASSHPWAGANVLTF
14	TRBV12-3/TRBV12-4	TRBD1	.	TRBJ1-2	TGTGCCAGCAGCCGCGGGGAGGGGGCCTATGGCTACACCTTC	CASSRGEGAYGYTF
14	TRBV3-1	.	.	TRBJ2-3	TGTGCCAGCAGCTACACGATTAGCGGCGATACGCAGTATTTT	CASSYTISGDTQYF
15	TRBV6-2/TRBV6-3	TRBD2	few	TRBJ2-1	TGTGCCAGCAGTTACCAACTAGCGGGGAACAATGAGCAGTTCTTC	CASSYQLAGNNEQFF
12	TRBV29-1	TRBD1	few	TRBJ2-4	TGCAGCGTACAGGGGGAGCTTAGCATTCAGTACTTC	CSVQGELSIQYF
18	TRBV5-6	TRBD2	.	TRBJ2-1	TGTGCCAGCAGGCCCACCGGGTCCACCGGGACTAGCTCCATGACCCAGTTCTTC	CASRPTGSTGTSSMTQFF
15	TRBV24-1	TRBD1	.	TRBJ2-4	TGTGCCACCAGTGATGCTGGGACAGGGAGGAACATTCAGTACTTC	CATSDAGTGRNIQYF
15	TRBV7-3	.	.	TRBJ2-6	TGTGCCAGCAGCTTATCTGGGGGTGCGGCCAACGTCCTGACTTTC	CASSLSGGAANVLTF
14	TRBV12-3/TRBV12-4	.	few	TRBJ1-2	TGTGCCAGCAGTTTAGGGCGGCCTAACTATGGCTACACCTTC	CASSLGRPNYGYTF
13	TRBV6-2/TRBV6-3	.	once	TRBJ2-7	TGTGCCAGCAGTGACCGGAACCGATACGAGCAGTACTTC	CASSDRNRYEQYF
17	TRBV10-3	TRBD2	.	TRBJ2-5	TGTGCCATCAGTGAGTCGCAACTAGCGGGGATGCAAGAGACCCAGTACTTC	CAISESQLAGMQETQYF
12	TRBV6-1	.	.	TRBJ2-7	TGTGCCAGCGTACGGGGGTCCTACGAGCAGTACTTC	CASVRGSYEQYF
14	TRBV20-1	.	many	TRBJ2-7	TGCAGTGCTAGAGTCGTTGAGTTCTCCTACGAGCAGTACTTC	CSARVVEFSYEQYF
15	TRBV4-1	TRBD1	few	TRBJ2-5	TGCGCCAGCAGCCAAGAGGACAGGGGGCTAGAGACCCAGTACTTC	CASSQEDRGLETQYF
15	TRBV6-2/TRBV6-3	.	.	TRBJ2-6	TGTGCCAGCCGGACGGACTACTCTGGGGCCAATGTCCTGACTTTC	CASRTDYSGANVLTF
17	TRBV5-6	TRBD2	.	TRBJ2-1	TGTGCCAGCAGCTCGGGACTAGCGGGGGCTCGTTGGGATGAGCAGTTCTTC	CASSSGLAGARWDEQFF
13	TRBV2	TRBD1	once	TRBJ2-5	TGTGCCAGTAAGACAGGGACCCAAGAGACCCAGTACTTC	CASKTGTQETQYF
15	TRBV20-1	.	.	TRBJ2-7	TGCAGTGCTAGAGATTCTTGGACAGTATCCGACGAGCAGTACTTC	CSARDSWTVSDEQYF
16	TRBV7-2	TRBD2	.	TRBJ2-5	TGTGCCAGCAGACCAGCTAGCGGGGGGGCCTACAATGAGCAGTACTTC	CASRPASGGAYNEQYF
13	TRBV7-2	.	.	TRBJ2-5	TGTGCCAGCAGTCCAGTTAGGCAAGAGACCCAGTACTTC	CASSPVRQETQYF
13	TRBV28	.	.	TRBJ1-1	TGTGCCAGCACCGGGGGAATAAACACTGAAGCTTTCTTT	CASTGGINTEAFF
15	TRBV5-6	.	few	TRBJ2-3	TGTGCCAGCAGCTTGTGGCCAAGTTTTATGGGTACGCAGTATTTT	CASSLWPSFMGTQYF
16	TRBV27	.	.	TRBJ2-5	TGTGCCAGCAGTTTACTAGGGTCGGTAAAGCCCCTGGAGCAGTACTTC	CASSLLGSVKPLEQYF
15	TRBV25-1	.	.	TRBJ2-5	TGTGCCAGCAGTGGCCTTGGGCGGAATAAAGAGACCCAGTACTTC	CASSGLGRNKETQYF
14	TRBV19	TRBD1	.	TRBJ1-5	TGTGCCAGTAGGGACAGGAATAGCAATCAGCCCCAGCATTTT	CASRDRNSNQPQHF
13	TRBV19	.	.	TRBJ2-7	TGTGCCAGTCGGTCACAGGTGAACTACGAGCAGTACTTC	CASRSQVNYEQYF
15	TRBV5-5	.	.	TRBJ2-3	TGTGCCAGCAGCCCCAATTCCGTAGGGACAGATACGCAGTATTTT	CASSPNSVGTDTQYF
17	TRBV20-1	TRBD2	.	TRBJ2-7	TGCAGTGCGGGTCCGGGACTAGCGGGAGTCGACTCCTACGAGCAGTACTTC	CSAGPGLAGVDSYEQYF
17	TRBV4-1	TRBD1	.	TRBJ2-4	TGCGCCAGCAGCCAAAGCCAAGGGACAGGGGGCGCGAACATTCAGTACTTC	CASSQSQGTGGANIQYF
12	TRBV29-1	.	.	TRBJ2-5	TGCAGCGTTGCATCCGAAGAAGAGACCCAGTACTTC	CSVASEEETQYF
17	TRBV28	TRBD1	.	TRBJ2-5	TGTGCCAGCAGTTTATTAGTGGGACAGGGATATGGGGAGACCCAGTACTTC	CASSLLVGQGYGETQYF
17	TRBV6-2/TRBV6-3	.	.	TRBJ2-3	TGTGCCAGCAGTTACGAAAACGGGCGGGCCCTTTCAGATACGCAGTATTTT	CASSYENGRALSDTQYF
17	TRBV10-3	.	once	TRBJ1-1	TGTGCCATCAGTGAAGTCCTACAGGGCCGTATGAACACTGAAGCTTTCTTT	CAISEVLQGRMNTEAFF
17	TRBV6-1	.	.	TRBJ2-6	TGTGCCAGCAGCCGCTCCCAGACTCGCTCTGGGGCCAACGTCCTGACTTTC	CASSRSQTRSGANVLTF
13	TRBV10-3	.	.	TRBJ2-1	TGTGCCATCAGTGACCTCTGGGGTACTGAGCAGTTCTTC	CAISDLWGTEQFF